The T cell receptor beta chain under discussion was sequenced for a study of Ad26.COV2.S vaccination and SARS-CoV-2 variants. Study background: Recipients of Ad26.COV2.S got it intramuscularly, once or twice 56 days apart.

Whole-study results and caveats: Those who received vaccine or placebo ended up with similar non-spike TCR breadth.

On this clone itself: The antigen is not known.

The CDR3 extends over 12 amino acids. Trimming took off 4 bases at V and 5 bases at J, with 9 bases between the two ends. Germline-derived CDR1 and CDR2 are MGHDK and SYGVNS. Treatment specified: roughly 20 received Ad26.COV2.S at low or high dose, single or two shots; about five received placebo; per-sample allocation not given. Sampling took place 63 days after the first vaccine or placebo injection. Sequenced by immunoSEQ multiplex PCR; TCRdb stores in-frame clones only, minus some. The sample has about 390,000 clones, 88% seen once; the top ten hold approximately 3.7%. This receptor was obtained from a person aged 18-60 years who received the Ad26.COV2.S COVID-19 vaccine or a placebo. J is TRBJ2-7 and V is TRBV25-1, with D perhaps TRBD2 (5 bases). The sequences come from peripheral blood, collected in a trial of Ad26.COV2.S vaccine versus placebo. As DNA, the CDR3 is TGTGCCAGCAGTGCGCTAGCCAACGAGCAGTACTTC. It is translated as CASSALANEQYF.